One T cell receptor (beta chain) is described in this entry. These data are taken from a study of T cell responses to AZD1222 COVID-19 vaccine. The CDR3 is 17 residues long. Per the germline V gene, CDR1 is SGHNT and CDR2 is YENEEA. V lost 1 base to trimming and J lost 4 bases, with 19 bases between them. Clones were read by immunoSEQ multiplex PCR, and TCRdb kept only the in-frame ones, dropping some. Of about 82,000 clones detected, 83% appear once; the ten largest clones hold 1.3%. This chain uses TRBV11-3 with TRBJ2-5, with TRBD1 as a possible D gene (6 bases). The clonotype was recovered from an adult who received the AZD1222 COVID-19 vaccine. The material was peripheral blood, obtained 28 days after the second AZD1222 dose. CDR3 in DNA: TGTGCCAGCAGCTTAGGATTATGGGGCAGGGGAAGAGAGACCCAGTACTTC. This sequence encodes CASSLGLWGRGRETQYF.